These 3 T cell receptor beta chains were all obtained from the same sample, sequenced in a study of OX40 agonist ivuxolimab in advanced cancers. Libraries were prepared by immunoSEQ multiplex PCR; TCRdb keeps only in-frame clonotypes and omits some of them. Of around 30,000 clones listed, roughly 87% were seen once; the top ten hold about 20%. The sample was CD4+ or CD8+ T cells sorted from blood, taken in a trial of the OX40 agonist ivuxolimab. Receptors originate from an adult with an advanced solid tumor such as melanoma, head and neck, liver or kidney cancer.

V is TRBV7-9 and J is TRBJ1-2; perhaps TRBD1 as D (5 bases). CDR1 and CDR2 from the germline V gene are SEHNR and FQNEAQ (reference sequence). This CDR3 spans 14 amino acids. The ends were cut back, 2 bases at V and 8 bases at J, with 15 bases in the middle. The CDR3 loop is CASSLNLLDKGYTF. Written as DNA, the CDR3 is TGTGCCAGCAGCTTAAATTTACTGGACAAGGGCTACACCTTC.

The chain joins TRBV6-1 to TRBJ2-5; TRBD2 agrees at 7 bases. The CDR3 is 13 amino acids. V lost 8 bases, J lost 2 bases, and 5 bases stayed unmatched. The germline gives CDR1 MNHNS, CDR2 SASEGT. This CDR3 is CASRRGEQETQYF. DNA for the CDR3: TGTGCCAGCCGACGGGGGGAACAAGAGACCCAGTACTTC.

The rearrangement joins TRBV25-1 to TRBJ2-6, with D possibly called TRBD1 or TRBD2 (5 bases each). Trimming pared 3 bases from V and 4 bases from J, leaving 19 bases between. CDR3 length: 18 amino acids. Looked up from germline, CDR1 is MGHDK and CDR2 is SYGVNS. The CDR3 nucleotides are TGTGCCAGCAGTGAGGCCACGGGGCGGGTCGAGGGGGCCAACGTCCTGACTTTC. This gives the protein CASSEATGRVEGANVLTF.